This record covers a single T cell receptor (beta chain). This sample stems from a study of T cell repertoires in ileal Crohn's disease. Study-level background: Median disease duration was nearly eight years; about 35% smoked at surgery. About half of patients got postoperative therapy: approximately twelve thiopurines, around 20 anti-TNF.

Eligibility required adulthood, ileal or ileocolonic Crohn's disease and indicated ileocolonic resection. Germline lookup yields CDR1 MGHDK and CDR2 SYGVNS. The ends were cut back, 4 bases at V and 4 bases at J, with 7 bases in the middle. This CDR3 is 13 amino acids long. Sequencing was performed with immunoSEQ multiplex PCR; in TCRdb, only in-frame clones are kept and a portion is missing. The table includes several thousand clones, 65% to 90% detected once. The receptor comes from an adult with Crohn's disease. Sequences were obtained from ileal tissue. The rearrangement uses TRBV25-1 and TRBJ2-2, with a tentative D call TRBD2 (5 bases). The CDR3 coding sequence is TGTGCCAGCAGTGGAGGGATCACCGGGGAGCTGTTTTTT. This translates into CASSGGITGELFF.